These 30 T cell receptor beta chains originate from one sample sequenced in a study of blood T cell repertoires in COVID-19. Generated by immunoSEQ multiplex PCR, the TCRdb table keeps only in-frame clones and is missing some. The sample yields approximately 200,000 clones, about 85% seen once. Sequenced input: PBMCs or T cells enriched from blood (not recorded which). The source of these receptors is a man aged 40-49 years who had recovered from COVID-19.

J is TRBJ1-2 and V is TRBV4-2; possibly TRBD1 for D (6 bases). Per the germline V gene, CDR1 is LGHNA and CDR2 is YNFKEQ. This CDR3 is 14 amino acids long. Trimming stripped 4 bases from V and 5 bases from J, with 14 bases between. The CDR3 nucleotides read TGTGCCAGCAGCCCCCCAGGGGCGCCTTATGGCTACACCTTC. The encoded protein is CASSPPGAPYGYTF.

This clone came up a few times. A much larger clone differs by one base, so this may be a read error. The chain employs TRBV6-4 and TRBJ2-6; D gene uncertain. The length of the CDR3 is 15 residues. Trimming stripped 3 bases from V and 0 bases from J, with 6 bases between. Germline loops: CDR1 MRHNA, CDR2 SNTAGT. DNA for the CDR3: TGTGCCAGCAGTGAGGGCAACTCTGGGGCCAACGTCCTGACTTTC. The encoded protein is CASSEGNSGANVLTF.

The genes are TRBV4-2 and TRBJ2-2; 11 nucleotides align to TRBD2. CDR1 and CDR2 from the germline V gene are LGHNA and YNFKEQ. With 4 bases clipped from V and 7 bases from J, the junction kept 8 bases outside the gene matches. CDR3 size: 16 residues. CDR3 amino acids: CASSPLAGGRGGELFF. DNA for the CDR3: TGTGCCAGCAGCCCTCTAGCGGGAGGAAGGGGCGGGGAGCTGTTTTTT.

The rearrangement joins TRBV2 to TRBJ2-3, with a tentative D call TRBD1 (6 bases). CDR3 length: 15 amino acids. Germline V CDR1 and CDR2: SNHLY, FYNNEI. Trimming shortened V by 6 bases and J by 3 bases, and 16 bases separated the two germline ends. CDR3: CASSDRRKGTDTQYF. The CDR3 nucleotides are TGTGCCAGCAGCGACAGGCGAAAAGGGACAGATACGCAGTATTTT.

A word on this clone: Other DNA sequences of this sample code for an identical CDR3. This chain connects TRBV19 to TRBJ2-7; TRBD1 aligns across 10 bases. With 6 bases clipped from V and 3 bases from J, the junction kept 2 bases outside the gene matches. Germline CDR1 reads LNHDA; CDR2 reads SQIVND (reference sequence). CDR3 size: 13 residues. For the CDR3, the DNA is TGTGCCAGTAGACGGACAGGGGGCTACGAGCAGTACTTC. This codes for CASRRTGGYEQYF.

This chain links TRBV27 with TRBJ1-1, with D perhaps TRBD1 (6 bases). The CDR3 length is 15 residues. The ends were cut back, 4 bases at V and 0 bases at J, with 12 bases in the middle. CDR1 is MNHEY and CDR2 is SMNVEV in the germline V gene (reference sequence). Here the CDR3 DNA reads TGTGCCAGCAGTTACAGGGACGCGGTGAACACTGAAGCTTTCTTT. It codes for CASSYRDAVNTEAFF.

The chain carries TRBV5-1 and TRBJ2-7, with no clear D. This CDR3 comprises 14 residues. Trimming took 2 bases from V and 0 from J, leaving 9 bases between them. Per the germline V gene, CDR1 is SGHRS and CDR2 is YFSETQ. Here the CDR3 DNA reads TGCGCCAGCAGCTTCCAAGTAGCCTCCTACGAGCAGTACTTC. Amino acids: CASSFQVASYEQYF.

The chain couples TRBV7-3 to TRBJ1-4; 9 bases agree with TRBD1. Germline V CDR1 and CDR2: SGHTA, FQGTGA. The CDR3 is made up of 19 amino acids. Trimming removed 3 bases from V and 3 bases from J; junction bases left unmatched: 14. The CDR3 DNA reads as TGTGCCAGCAGCTTTGTCGGGACAGGGAATTGGAAATCTAATGAAAAACTGTTTTTT. Residues: CASSFVGTGNWKSNEKLFF.

The chain uses TRBV27 and TRBJ1-5, with 7 nucleotides matching TRBD1. The V segment lost 6 bases and the J segment 5 bases; nucleotides outside the gene matches: 7. Per germline, CDR1 MNHEY and CDR2 SMNVEV (reference sequence). CDR3 size: 14 residues. The CDR3 DNA reads as TGTGCCAGCAGGGAGACAGGGTCGGATCAGCCCCAGCATTTT. Encoded protein: CASRETGSDQPQHF.

This rearrangement joins TRBV5-4 to TRBJ2-1; D not certain. V lost 0 bases, J lost 2 bases, and 9 bases lay in between. The CDR3 totals 15 residues. Germline V lookup: CDR1 SGHNT, CDR2 YYREEE (reference sequence). The CDR3 sequence: CASSLDAVPYNEQFF. CDR3 in DNA: TGTGCCAGCAGCTTGGATGCAGTCCCCTACAATGAGCAGTTCTTC.

In DNA, the CDR3 is TGTGCCAGCAGATTGACAGGGTGGGAAAAACTGTTTTTT. Translation: CASRLTGWEKLFF. The chain carries TRBV11-2 and TRBJ1-4; 7 bases align to TRBD1. The CDR3 is 13 residues long. Germline loops: CDR1 SGHAT, CDR2 FQNNGV. J lost 8 bases, V lost 6 bases, and 6 bases had no gene match.

The V and J genes are TRBV27 and TRBJ2-7; 9 bases map to TRBD1. Germline-derived CDR1 and CDR2 are MNHEY and SMNVEV (reference sequence). V lost 4 bases, J lost 6 bases, and 4 bases stayed unmatched. This CDR3 is 13 amino acids long. CDR3 nucleotides: TGTGCCAGCAGTTCCCCGACAGGGGGCGAGCAGTACTTC. This encodes CASSSPTGGEQYF.

This clone has just a few counts. The chain combines TRBV7-3 with TRBJ2-1; 10 nucleotides agree with TRBD1. CDR3 size: 18 residues. The junction had 19 bases not matched to a gene; V was cut back by 5 bases and J by 9 bases. The germline gives CDR1 SGHTA, CDR2 FQGTGA. The CDR3 region is CASSPLTTAGTGASEQFF. In DNA, the CDR3 is TGTGCCAGCAGCCCATTAACTACGGCCGGGACAGGGGCGAGTGAGCAGTTCTTC.

The chain combines TRBV27 with TRBJ2-1; D is uncertain. CDR3 length: 15 residues. The V gene lost 5 bases and the J gene lost 2 bases, with 13 bases spanning the gap. Germline V gives CDR1 MNHEY, CDR2 SMNVEV (reference sequence). The CDR3 region has the DNA TGTGCCAGCAGTGTTTGGAGTGGCACCTACAATGAGCAGTTCTTC. It specifies CASSVWSGTYNEQFF.

The rearrangement links TRBV5-1 to TRBJ2-3; 9 positions agree with TRBD2. Germline values: CDR1 SGHRS, CDR2 YFSETQ. The CDR3 runs to 14 residues. The junction had 2 bases not matched to a gene; V was cut back by 2 bases and J by 4 bases. CDR3: CASSLAGGSDTQYF. In nucleotides, the CDR3 is TGCGCCAGCAGCTTAGCGGGAGGTTCAGATACGCAGTATTTT.

Only a few counts were recorded for this clone. V is TRBV28 and J is TRBJ1-3; a weak D match, TRBD1 (5 bases). V was shortened by 7 bases and J by 4 bases, with 11 bases between the two germline ends. The CDR3 is made up of 13 amino acids. Germline V CDR1 and CDR2: MDHEN, SYDVKM. CDR3 residues: CASTQGWGNTIYF. The CDR3 DNA is TGTGCCAGCACCCAGGGATGGGGAAACACCATATATTTT.

This rearrangement joins TRBV11-2 to TRBJ1-5; D gene uncertain. V shed 5 bases and J shed 4 bases, with 9 bases lying between them. This CDR3 has 13 amino acids. The germline CDR1 and CDR2 sequences are SGHAT and FQNNGV. CDR3 sequence reads: CASSPRTNQPQHF. CDR3 sequence (DNA): TGTGCCAGCAGCCCCCGGACTAATCAGCCCCAGCATTTT.

The chain joins TRBV4-1 to TRBJ2-7; 8 bases agree with TRBD1. The J segment lost 0 bases and the V segment lost 3 bases, leaving 7 bases of the junction unmatched. This CDR3 spans 16 amino acids. Looked up from germline, CDR1 is MGHRA and CDR2 is YSYEKL. The CDR3 DNA follows: TGCGCCAGCAGCCAGGCGCACAGGGGGAGCTCCTACGAGCAGTACTTC. It codes for CASSQAHRGSSYEQYF.

The chain carries TRBV6-2 or TRBV6-3 and TRBJ1-2, with D maybe TRBD1 (5 bases). The CDR3 runs to 13 residues. CDR1 is MNHEY and CDR2 is SVGEGT in the germline V gene. V shed 3 bases and J shed 6 bases, with 11 bases lying between them. Here the CDR3 DNA reads TGTGCCAGCAGTTATAGCAGGGCGAATGGCTACACCTTC. Translated: CASSYSRANGYTF.

The chain links TRBV7-9 to TRBJ2-7; possible D gene TRBD1, 6 bases. V was clipped by 2 bases and J by 2 bases, with 10 bases between them. Germline-derived CDR1 and CDR2 are SEHNR and FQNEAQ (reference sequence). This CDR3 has 14 residues. In DNA, the CDR3 is TGTGCCAGCAGCTTATCCGGGACACCCTACGAGCAGTACTTC. Residues: CASSLSGTPYEQYF. Variable domain in full (rest from reference TRBV7-9 and TRBJ2-7): DTGVSQNPRHKITKRGQNVTFRCDPISEHNRLYWYRQTLGQGPEFLTYFQNEAQLEKSRLLSDRFSAERPKGSFSTLEIQRTEQGDSAMYLCASSLSGTPYEQYFGPGTRLTVT.

The chain carries TRBV19 and TRBJ1-3; TRBD1 aligns across 8 bases. The CDR3 totals 13 residues. Trimming removed 9 bases from V and 4 bases from J; junction bases left unmatched: 5. Per the germline V gene, CDR1 is LNHDA and CDR2 is SQIVND (reference sequence). DNA of the CDR3: TGTGCCAGCACTGGGACAGGAGGAAACACCATATATTTT. Its protein is CASTGTGGNTIYF.

This chain joins TRBV27 and TRBJ1-1; 7 nucleotides line up with TRBD1. Germline CDR1 and CDR2: MNHEY and SMNVEV (reference sequence). This CDR3 is built from 14 residues. J was trimmed by 7 bases and V by 2 bases; bases with no gene match: 7. This CDR3 is CASSLTQGLSEAFF. The CDR3 DNA reads TGTGCCAGCAGTTTAACACAGGGGCTTAGTGAAGCTTTCTTT.

V is TRBV10-3 and J is TRBJ2-7; 10 bases agree with TRBD2. Germline-derived CDR1 and CDR2 are ENHRY and SYGVKD. V lost 6 bases and J lost 4; bases outside the gene matches: 6. The CDR3 spans 14 residues. CDR3 in amino acids: CAISSGTSVYEQYF. CDR3 sequence (DNA): TGTGCCATCAGCTCCGGGACTAGCGTGTACGAGCAGTACTTC.

At least ten counts were recorded for this clone. The chain uses TRBV11-2 and TRBJ2-1; weak D call: TRBD1 (6 bases). CDR1 and CDR2 from the germline V gene are SGHAT and FQNNGV. This CDR3 comprises 17 residues. V dropped 4 bases and J dropped 4 bases, with 20 bases sitting between them. The CDR3, as DNA: TGTGCCAGCAGCTCCCCTGACACTAAGGGGGTTTACAATGAGCAGTTCTTC. Protein sequence: CASSSPDTKGVYNEQFF.

Comment on this clone: The identical CDR3 is also encoded by other nucleotide sequences in the sample. The genes are TRBV18 and TRBJ1-2; possible D gene TRBD1, 6 bases. The germline V and J ends were trimmed by 4 bases and 1 base, with 7 bases remaining between them. This CDR3 is built from 13 residues. Germline loops: CDR1 KGHSH, CDR2 LQKENI. The CDR3 spells CASSLDSNYGYTF. The CDR3 region has the DNA TGTGCCAGCTCACTGGACAGTAACTATGGCTACACCTTC.

This chain links TRBV24-1 with TRBJ2-1, with 7 bases that match TRBD1. V lost 4 bases to trimming and J lost 8 bases; unmatched junction nucleotides: 1. The CDR3 is 12 residues long. Per the germline V gene, CDR1 is KGHDR and CDR2 is SFDVKD. The CDR3, as DNA: TGTGCCACCAGTGAACAGGGGTATGAGCAGTTCTTC. It translates to CATSEQGYEQFF.

The chain uses TRBV5-5 and TRBJ1-3, with 7 bases that match TRBD1. The CDR3 has 16 amino acids. The germline V gene encodes CDR1 SGHKS and CDR2 YYEKEE (reference sequence). V shed 3 bases, J shed 0 bases, and the junction held 6 bases outside the gene matches. In nucleotides, the CDR3 is TGTGCCAGCAGCTGGCGGGGGGACAGCTCTGGAAACACCATATATTTT. Its translation: CASSWRGDSSGNTIYF.

The V call is TRBV2, the J call TRBJ1-1; perhaps TRBD1 as D (5 bases). The ends were cut back, 9 bases at V and 1 base at J, with 12 bases in the middle. There are 13 residues in the CDR3. Germline V CDR1 and CDR2: SNHLY, FYNNEI. Written as DNA, the CDR3 is TGTGCCAGTCACAGGATGGAGAACACTGAAGCTTTCTTT. As protein: CASHRMENTEAFF.

The V and J genes are TRBV5-1 and TRBJ2-5; D call uncertain. Germline CDR1 and CDR2: SGHRS and YFSETQ. V lost 0 bases to trimming and J lost 1 base, with 7 bases between them. The CDR3 consists of 14 residues. CDR3 protein: CASSLANSQETQYF. The CDR3 DNA sequence: TGCGCCAGCAGCTTGGCCAACAGCCAAGAGACCCAGTACTTC.

This clone has a single count. V is TRBV9 and J is TRBJ1-1, with D possibly TRBD1 on 5 matching bases. The V end lost 4 bases, the J end lost 5 bases, and 18 bases lay between the germline ends. This CDR3 is 15 amino acids long. CDR1 is SGDLS and CDR2 is YYNGEE in the germline V gene. CDR3 amino acids: CASSPRAGARTEAFF. In DNA, the CDR3 is TGTGCCAGCAGCCCCCGAGCTGGGGCCAGGACTGAAGCTTTCTTT.